Below, 13 T cell receptor beta chains from the same sample are listed, as sequenced in a study of cytotoxic CD8 clonotypes in ibrutinib-treated CLL. Some clones are missing from TCRdb's copy, which holds only in-frame ones; the method was immunoSEQ multiplex PCR. The sample consists of approximately 200,000 clones, around 70% of them appearing once. Sequenced material: PBMCs, taken after 24 months of ibrutinib treatment. These receptors were taken from a human donor with chronic lymphocytic leukemia.

The chain couples TRBV28 to TRBJ2-5, with 8 bases aligning to TRBD2. V gave up 6 bases and J gave up 4 bases; unmatched junction bases: 4. The germline V gene has CDR1 MDHEN and CDR2 SYDVKM. The CDR3 runs 13 residues. In DNA form, the CDR3 reads TGTGCCAGCAGATTCGGGAGGGGAGAGACCCAGTACTTC. This sequence encodes CASRFGRGETQYF.

The chain links TRBV30 to TRBJ2-7; tentative D call: TRBD2 (6 bases). Germline V gives CDR1 GTSNPN, CDR2 SVGIG (reference sequence). V was shortened by 3 bases and J by 7 bases, with 19 bases between the two germline ends. The CDR3 totals 14 residues. The CDR3 DNA follows: TGTGCCTGGAGACCAACTACTTTACGGGGGGAGCAGTACTTC. The encoded protein is CAWRPTTLRGEQYF.

The chain carries TRBV14 and TRBJ2-1, with D perhaps TRBD2 (5 bases). The CDR3 runs 13 residues. The germline V and J ends were trimmed by 1 base and 10 bases, with 11 bases remaining between them. CDR1 and CDR2 from the germline V gene are SGHDN and FVKESK. The CDR3 DNA reads TGTGCCAGCAGCCAAGTGGCGGGCACCGAGCAGTTCTTC. Its protein is CASSQVAGTEQFF.

This clone was picked up a small number of times. This sequence joins TRBV11-2 and TRBJ1-1, with TRBD1 identical over 7 bases. The V and J ends lost 5 bases and 1 base, in that order; junction bases with no gene match: 1. Looked up from germline, CDR1 is SGHAT and CDR2 is FQNNGV. The CDR3 covers 13 residues. The CDR3 DNA follows: TGTGCCAGCAGCGGGGACAGGAACACTGAAGCTTTCTTT. Amino acid sequence: CASSGDRNTEAFF.

The rearrangement joins TRBV6-5 to TRBJ1-1, with 8 bases fitting TRBD1. CDR1 and CDR2 from the germline V gene are MNHEY and SVGAGI. J was trimmed by 3 bases and V by 7 bases; bases with no gene match: 10. This CDR3 is 15 amino acids long. The CDR3 loop is CASKVQGAWDTEAFF. In DNA form, the CDR3 reads TGTGCCAGCAAGGTCCAGGGGGCGTGGGACACTGAAGCTTTCTTT.

The rearrangement joins TRBV27 to TRBJ1-1; D perhaps matches TRBD1 (6 bases). V was clipped by 5 bases and J by 6 bases, with 13 bases between them. Per the germline V gene, CDR1 is MNHEY and CDR2 is SMNVEV (reference sequence). This CDR3 has 13 amino acids. The CDR3 DNA sequence: TGTGCCAGCAGTACAGGGAACGGGGCTGAAGCTTTCTTT. Residues: CASSTGNGAEAFF.

The genes are TRBV5-1 and TRBJ2-7; 13 nucleotides match TRBD2. The J segment lost 2 bases and the V segment lost 2 bases, leaving 10 bases of the junction unmatched. Germline V gives CDR1 SGHRS, CDR2 YFSETQ. This CDR3 comprises 18 residues. CDR3 DNA: TGCGCCAGCAGCTTTGGACTAGCGGGAGTTCGGGGGCCCTACGAGCAGTACTTC. Translating gives CASSFGLAGVRGPYEQYF.

This clone was counted only a few times. The rearrangement joins TRBV6-1 to TRBJ2-1; D gene uncertain. Germline V lookup: CDR1 MNHNS, CDR2 SASEGT. Deletions cut 6 bases from V and 8 bases from J, with 17 bases between. CDR3 size: 14 residues. For the CDR3, the DNA is TGTGCCAGCAGGGGCCACTACTTGATGGATGAGCAGTTCTTC. It specifies CASRGHYLMDEQFF.

This clone has a handful of counts. The V and J genes are TRBV5-4 and TRBJ2-6, with unresolved D. Germline CDR1 and CDR2: SGHNT and YYREEE (reference sequence). The CDR3 covers 15 residues. The V gene lost 1 base and the J gene lost 0 bases, with 5 bases spanning the gap. CDR3 sequence: CASSLRFSGANVLTF. The CDR3, as DNA: TGTGCCAGCAGCTTGCGTTTCTCTGGGGCCAACGTCCTGACTTTC.

This rearrangement joins TRBV25-1 to TRBJ1-1; possibly TRBD1 for D (5 bases). Trimming pared 7 bases from V and 7 bases from J, leaving 16 bases between. The CDR3 length is 13 residues. Germline V gene lookup returns CDR1 MGHDK and CDR2 SYGVNS. Here the CDR3 reads CASKRGAQLEAFF. The CDR3 nucleotides read TGTGCCAGCAAACGCGGGGCTCAGCTTGAAGCTTTCTTT.

For the CDR3, the DNA is TGTGCCAGCAGCTCTGGGTCCCGCGTGGAGACCCAGTACTTC. Its translation: CASSSGSRVETQYF. V and J are TRBV5-4 and TRBJ2-5, with D unresolved. Trimming left V 3 bases short and J 5 bases short, with 14 bases between. The germline V gene has CDR1 SGHNT and CDR2 YYREEE (reference sequence). The length of the CDR3 is 14 residues.

This clone was detected only once. The chain joins TRBV5-6 to TRBJ2-1; 8 bases agree with TRBD2. Germline CDR1 reads SGHDT; CDR2 reads YYEEEE. With 4 bases clipped from V and 3 bases from J, the junction kept 9 bases outside the gene matches. The CDR3 length is 16 residues. In nucleotides, the CDR3 is TGTGCCAGCAGCCTCTTCAGCGGGAGCAACTACAATGAGCAGTTCTTC. Encoded protein: CASSLFSGSNYNEQFF. Full variable domain (missing parts from reference TRBV5-6 and TRBJ2-1): DAGVTQSPTHLIKTRGQQVTLRCSPKSGHDTVSWYQQALGQGPQFIFQYYEEEERQRGNFPDRFSGHQFPNYSSELNVNALLLGDSALYLCASSLFSGSNYNEQFFGPGTRLTVL.

The rearrangement joins TRBV5-1 to TRBJ2-1; maybe TRBD2 (6 bases). CDR1 and CDR2 (germline): SGHRS, YFSETQ. Trimming took off 0 bases at V and 9 bases at J, with 10 bases between the two ends. The CDR3 loop spans 13 amino acids. The CDR3 coding sequence is TGCGCCAGCAGCTTGGGGGAGGCCGGTGAGCAGTTCTTC. This translates into CASSLGEAGEQFF.